This TCR beta chain was retrieved from a study of OX40 agonist ivuxolimab in advanced cancers. Study-level information: People in dose escalation had one of these cancers: hepatocellular carcinoma, melanoma, renal cell or head and neck cancer. Three dose-escalation patients had partial responses: one with hepatocellular carcinoma and two with cutaneous melanoma.

Profiling relied on immunoSEQ multiplex PCR, and the TCRdb table lists in-frame clones only, not all of them. The data show tens of thousands of clones, with around 86% seen just once and approximately 28% held by the top ten. The V segment lost 5 bases and the J segment 0 bases; nucleotides outside the gene matches: 6. Germline V gives CDR1 MNHEY, CDR2 SMNVEV (reference sequence). The CDR3 has 15 amino acids. This TCR was sampled from an adult with an advanced solid tumor such as melanoma, head and neck, liver or kidney cancer. The chain joins TRBV27 to TRBJ1-2, with 7 bases aligning to TRBD1. The specimen comprised CD4+ or CD8+ T cells sorted from blood, sampled in a trial of the OX40 agonist ivuxolimab. The CDR3 sequence: CASSTRQGSNYGYTF. The CDR3 region has the DNA TGTGCCAGCAGTACCCGACAGGGATCTAACTATGGCTACACCTTC.